This TCR beta chain was captured by sequencing in a study of T cells in Graves' hyperthyroidism and ophthalmopathy. Notes on the study in general: Model output signaled ophthalmopathy a median roughly 6.5 months ahead of onset. Stable hyperthyroidism was told apart from ophthalmopathy by a model built on 13 V-J features. Blood also held most thyroid clonotypes expanded beyond 0.001.

This clonotype appeared many times. Its antigen is unidentified. Calling Graves' hyperthyroidism stable meant ophthalmopathy did not progress within 18 months. The CDR3 spans 14 residues. V shed 0 bases and J shed 1 base, with 7 bases lying between them. Germline CDR1 and CDR2: SGHRS and YFSETQ. TCR beta CDR3 region amplification was performed from RNA transcripts. First-round RT-PCR of the TCR CDR3 relied on the HTBI primer set. TCRdb re-derived calls from the multiplex PCR reads in MiXCR, one entry per CDR3 protein. The table has 100,000 to 130,000 distinct CDR3 sequences, roughly 15% seen once; the top ten hold 35% to 50%.

This receptor was taken from a woman between 45 and 65 years old with Graves' hyperthyroidism. The gene calls are TRBV5-1 and TRBJ2-5; no reliable D call. Sequencing was performed on blood. CDR3 nucleotides: TGCGCCAGCAGCTTGGGGCTTCCCCAAGAGACCCAGTACTTC. It codes for CASSLGLPQETQYF.